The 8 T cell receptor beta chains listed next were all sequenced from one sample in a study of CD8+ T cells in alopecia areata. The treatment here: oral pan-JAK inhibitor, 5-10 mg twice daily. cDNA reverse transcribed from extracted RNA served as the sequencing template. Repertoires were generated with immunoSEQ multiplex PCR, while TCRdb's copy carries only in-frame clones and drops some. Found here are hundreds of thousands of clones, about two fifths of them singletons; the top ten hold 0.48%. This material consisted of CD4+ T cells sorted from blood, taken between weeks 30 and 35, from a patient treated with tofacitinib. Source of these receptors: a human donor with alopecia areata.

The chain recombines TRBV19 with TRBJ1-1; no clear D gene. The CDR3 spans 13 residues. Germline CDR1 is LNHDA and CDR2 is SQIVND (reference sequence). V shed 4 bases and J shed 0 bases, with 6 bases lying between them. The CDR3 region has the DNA TGTGCCAGTAGTACCGAAATGAACACTGAAGCTTTCTTT. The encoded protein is CASSTEMNTEAFF.

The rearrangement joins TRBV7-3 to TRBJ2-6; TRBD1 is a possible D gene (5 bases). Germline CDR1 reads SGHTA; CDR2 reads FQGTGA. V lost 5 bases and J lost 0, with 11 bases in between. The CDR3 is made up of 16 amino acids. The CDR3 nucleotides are TGTGCCAGCAGCCTTCAGGACAACTCTGGGGCCAACGTCCTGACTTTC. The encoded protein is CASSLQDNSGANVLTF.

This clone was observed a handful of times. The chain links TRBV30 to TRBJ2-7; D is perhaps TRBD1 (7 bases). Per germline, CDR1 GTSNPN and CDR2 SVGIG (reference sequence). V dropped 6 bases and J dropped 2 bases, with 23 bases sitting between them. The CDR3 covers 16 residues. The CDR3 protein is CACSTGSFGGAYEQYF. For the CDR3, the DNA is TGTGCCTGTTCGACAGGGTCTTTCGGGGGTGCCTACGAGCAGTACTTC.

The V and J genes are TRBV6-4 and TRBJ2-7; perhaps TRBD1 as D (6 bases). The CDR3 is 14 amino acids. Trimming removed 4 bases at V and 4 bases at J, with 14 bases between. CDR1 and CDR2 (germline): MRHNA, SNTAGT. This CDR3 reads CASSGEGVRYEQYF. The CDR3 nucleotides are TGTGCCAGCAGTGGTGAGGGGGTGCGATACGAGCAGTACTTC.

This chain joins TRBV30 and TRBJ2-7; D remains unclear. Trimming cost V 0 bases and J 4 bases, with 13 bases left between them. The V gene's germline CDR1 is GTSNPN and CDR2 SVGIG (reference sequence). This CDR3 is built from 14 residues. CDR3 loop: CAWSVSAITYEQYF. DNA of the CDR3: TGTGCCTGGAGTGTATCAGCTATAACATACGAGCAGTACTTC.

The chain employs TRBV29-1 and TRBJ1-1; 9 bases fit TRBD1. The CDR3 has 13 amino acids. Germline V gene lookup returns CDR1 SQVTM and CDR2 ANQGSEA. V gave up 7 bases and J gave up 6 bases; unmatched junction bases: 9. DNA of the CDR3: TGCAGCGGATCCGGGACAGGGAGGGCTGAAGCTTTCTTT. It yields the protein CSGSGTGRAEAFF.

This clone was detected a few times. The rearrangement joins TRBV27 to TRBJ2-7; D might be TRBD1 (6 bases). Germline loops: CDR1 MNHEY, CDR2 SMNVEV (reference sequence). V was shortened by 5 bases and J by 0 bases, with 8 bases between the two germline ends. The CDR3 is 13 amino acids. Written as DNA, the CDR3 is TGTGCCAGCAGTCCGGACAGCTCCTACGAGCAGTACTTC. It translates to CASSPDSSYEQYF.

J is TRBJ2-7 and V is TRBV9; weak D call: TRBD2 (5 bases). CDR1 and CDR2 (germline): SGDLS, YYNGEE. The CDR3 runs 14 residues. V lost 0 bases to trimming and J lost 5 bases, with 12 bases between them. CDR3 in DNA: TGTGCCAGCAGCGTAGTGTCCTACGGGGACGAGCAGTACTTC. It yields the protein CASSVVSYGDEQYF.